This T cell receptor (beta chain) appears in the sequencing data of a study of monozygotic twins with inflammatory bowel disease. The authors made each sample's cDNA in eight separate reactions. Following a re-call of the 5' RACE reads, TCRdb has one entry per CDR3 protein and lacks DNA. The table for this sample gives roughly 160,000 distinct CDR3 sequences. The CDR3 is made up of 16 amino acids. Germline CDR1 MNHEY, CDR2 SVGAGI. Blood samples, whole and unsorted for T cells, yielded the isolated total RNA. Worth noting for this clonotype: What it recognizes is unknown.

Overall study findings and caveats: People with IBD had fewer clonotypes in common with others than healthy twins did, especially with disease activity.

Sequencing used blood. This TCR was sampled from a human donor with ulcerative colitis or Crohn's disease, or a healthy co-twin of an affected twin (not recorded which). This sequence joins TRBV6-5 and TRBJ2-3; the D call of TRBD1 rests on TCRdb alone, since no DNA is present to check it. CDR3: CASRAAGTQWTDTQYF.